A selection of T cell receptor beta chains follows, all from one sample in a study of cytotoxic CD8 clonotypes in ibrutinib-treated CLL. Clones were sequenced by immunoSEQ multiplex PCR, and TCRdb holds only the in-frame ones, with some missing. The sample lists some 100,000 clones, 45% to 65% occurring once. Sequenced here: PBMCs, sampled after 24 months of ibrutinib treatment. These receptors all come from a human donor with chronic lymphocytic leukemia. CDR3s include the opening cysteine and the closing phenylalanine or tryptophan. A D gene is named only where the DNA matches it firmly. Clone size is stated in some rows and not others, as once, few, many or a class when expanded.

NA	TRBV6-5	NA	TRBJ2-7	CASSYSFVAPGEQYF	TGTGCCAGCAGTTACTCGTTCGTGGCCCCGGGAGAGCAGTACTTC
NA	TRBV4-1	NA	TRBJ2-1	CASSQPQGMGYNEQFF	TGCGCCAGCAGCCAACCGCAGGGGATGGGATACAATGAGCAGTTCTTC
NA	TRBV18	NA	TRBJ2-1	CASSPPGPDEQFF	TGTGCCAGCTCACCACCGGGGCCAGATGAGCAGTTCTTC
few	TRBV7-3	NA	TRBJ2-2	CASSSGPTGELFF	TGTGCCAGCAGCTCGGGACCAACCGGGGAGCTGTTTTTT
NA	TRBV7-2	NA	TRBJ2-2	CASSSGQRTGELFF	TGTGCCAGCAGCTCTGGACAGCGCACCGGGGAGCTGTTTTTT
NA	TRBV6-1	NA	TRBJ1-1	CASSEYRNTEAFF	TGTGCCAGCAGTGAATATCGGAACACTGAAGCTTTCTTT
NA	TRBV10-1	TRBD1	TRBJ1-1	CASRRGGMNTEAFF	TGCGCCAGCCGAAGAGGGGGCATGAACACTGAAGCTTTCTTT
few	TRBV7-3	TRBD1	TRBJ1-5	CASSLQGAKQPQHF	TGTGCCAGCAGCTTACAGGGGGCTAAGCAGCCCCAGCATTTT
NA	TRBV30	NA	TRBJ2-7	CAWSKRGRNEQYF	TGTGCCTGGAGTAAGAGGGGCAGGAACGAGCAGTACTTC
few	TRBV28	NA	TRBJ2-7	CASKGSSYEQYF	TGTGCCAGCAAGGGCAGCTCCTACGAGCAGTACTTC
NA	TRBV7-2	NA	TRBJ1-5	CASSLGGSFNQPQHF	TGTGCCAGCAGCTTAGGCGGCAGCTTCAATCAGCCCCAGCATTTT
few	TRBV5-6	TRBD1	TRBJ1-2	CASSARGGMGYGYTF	TGTGCCAGCAGCGCTCGAGGGGGCATGGGCTATGGCTACACCTTC
NA	TRBV7-7	NA	TRBJ2-5	CASSLTQGETQYF	TGTGCCAGCAGCCTCACTCAGGGAGAGACCCAGTACTTC
NA	TRBV7-9	TRBD1	TRBJ1-4	CASSFGQGNEKLFF	TGTGCCAGCAGCTTCGGACAGGGAAATGAAAAACTGTTTTTT
NA	TRBV29-1	TRBD2	TRBJ2-1	CSVLLYPGGTNNEQFF	TGCAGCGTCCTGCTCTATCCGGGGGGGACCAACAATGAGCAGTTCTTC
NA	TRBV18	NA	TRBJ2-4	CASSPPAKNIQYF	TGTGCCAGCTCACCCCCGGCCAAAAACATTCAGTACTTC
NA	TRBV7-2	NA	TRBJ2-3	CASSLARDRTDTQYF	TGTGCCAGCAGCTTAGCCAGGGACCGCACAGATACGCAGTATTTT
NA	TRBV6-1	NA	TRBJ1-5	CASSEGGNQPQHF	TGTGCCAGCAGTGAAGGTGGCAATCAGCCCCAGCATTTT
NA	TRBV30	NA	TRBJ1-6	CAWSDSSGPLHF	TGTGCCTGGAGTGACAGCTCCGGGCCCCTCCACTTT
once	TRBV6-6	NA	TRBJ2-7	CASLSSSYEQYF	TGTGCCAGTCTGTCCAGCTCCTACGAGCAGTACTTC
few	TRBV7-2	TRBD1	TRBJ2-5	CASSLEPTGTGTQYF	TGTGCCAGCAGCTTGGAACCGACAGGGACGGGGACCCAGTACTTC
many	TRBV29-1	NA	TRBJ2-2	CSVVGLASNTGELFF	TGCAGCGTTGTGGGCCTAGCATCGAACACCGGGGAGCTGTTTTTT
once	TRBV15	NA	TRBJ2-6	CATSRVRGTTGANVLTF	TGTGCCACCAGCAGAGTTCGGGGGACGACTGGGGCCAACGTCCTGACTTTC